What follows describes a single T cell receptor beta chain. These data are taken from a study of blood T cell repertoires in COVID-19. The table came from immunoSEQ multiplex PCR; TCRdb's copy has only in-frame clones and leaves some out. The data contain 150,000 to 250,000 clones, 80% to 85% of them singletons. This receptor was identified in a man aged 35 to 55 who had recovered from COVID-19. Specimen: PBMCs or T cells enriched from blood (not recorded which).

For the CDR3, the DNA is TGTGCCAGCAGCCTCAACGGACAGAACTATGGCTACACCTTC. This gives the protein CASSLNGQNYGYTF. This sequence joins TRBV5-5 and TRBJ1-2, with D possibly matching TRBD1 (6 bases). Germline-derived CDR1 and CDR2 are SGHKS and YYEKEE (reference sequence). The CDR3 has 14 residues. Trimming took off 4 bases at V and 2 bases at J, with 12 bases between the two ends.